The sequence of this T cell receptor beta chain was determined in a study of CXCR3-negative and CXCR3-positive naive CD8 T cells. Study conclusions and caveats: Whereas memory cells differed, naive CXCR3-negative and CXCR3-positive cells shared similar TRBV-TRBJ usage. The study inferred TCR strength from TRB CDR3 properties and found comparable surface CD5 between naive subsets. In CXCR3-positive naive cells, the TRB CDR3s were more hydrophobic than in CXCR3-negative naive cells. Diversity ran similarly high across both naive subsets but far lower in memory CD8+ cells.

Naivety in CD8+ T cells corresponded to a CD45RO-CCR7+CD27+CD95- phenotype. CDR1 and CDR2 (germline): LGHNA, YNFKEQ. This CDR3 is 16 amino acids long. 5' RACE with UMI labels generated the TRB cDNA libraries. TCRdb reprocessed the 5' RACE reads, with one entry per CDR3 protein and no DNA. This sample's table reports about 98,000 distinct CDR3 sequences. Notes on this clonotype: Its antigen remains unknown.

The rearrangement links TRBV4-2 to TRBJ2-7; TCRdb's D gene call, TRBD1, goes unchecked for lack of DNA. This receptor was identified in a human donor in good health. Some clones in this sample may be carry-over from other donors' samples. The sequencing sample was made of naive CXCR3+ CD8+ T cells from blood. Subset noted: CD45RO-CCR7+CD27+CD95- naive CD8+ T cells expressing CXCR3 (TNR3+). The CDR3 is CASSQFMSVAPYEQYF.